This T cell receptor beta chain was found in a study of T cells in Graves' hyperthyroidism and ophthalmopathy. For the study at large: Peripheral blood sampling occurred at initial diagnosis, before any treatment. Study-wide results and limits: Ophthalmopathy, as predicted by the model, came a median about seven months after the prediction.

Researchers amplified the TCR beta CDR3 regions from RNA transcripts. Using the HTBI primer set, a first-round RT-PCR was run on the TCR CDR3. MiXCR was run by TCRdb on the multiplex PCR reads, yielding one entry per CDR3 protein. This table has about 96,000 distinct CDR3 sequences, roughly 49% appearing once. Patients were excluded for uncontrolled infection, other autoimmune disease, pregnancy or lactation. PBMCs were obtained from approximately 9.2 ml fresh peripheral blood. This clonotype has ten or more counts. Antigen: not known. V gave up 2 bases and J gave up 0 bases, with 10 bases separating them. Germline V gene lookup returns CDR1 MDHEN and CDR2 SYDVKM. This CDR3 comprises 15 residues.

The gene calls are TRBV28 and TRBJ1-2; D may be TRBD1 (5 bases). The clonotype was recovered from a woman in her 40s with Graves' hyperthyroidism. Sequenced input: blood. CDR3 coding DNA: TGTGCCAGCAGTTTAGGAGGACATACTAACTATGGCTACACCTTC. The encoded protein is CASSLGGHTNYGYTF.